Below, 24 T cell receptor beta chains from the same sample are listed, as sequenced in a study of CD8 T cells in Susac syndrome. The authors reverse transcribed roughly 0.5 to 1 ug RNA with random hexamers. TCRdb passed the immunoSEQ multiplex PCR reads through MiXCR, listing each CDR3 protein once. The repertoire holds some 100,000 distinct CDR3 sequences, with nearly 95% as singletons. Specimen: CD4+ T cells from PBMCs. Every receptor here comes from a human donor in good health.

The V call is TRBV2, the J call TRBJ1-5; D ambiguous. CDR3 length: 14 amino acids. Per the germline V gene, CDR1 is SNHLY and CDR2 is FYNNEI. Deletions cut 6 bases from V and 2 bases from J, with 11 bases between. The CDR3 bases are TGTGCCAGCAGGCCGCCCGGGGGCAATCAGCCCCAGCATTTT. It specifies CASRPPGGNQPQHF. Full variable domain (missing parts from reference TRBV2 and TRBJ1-5): EPEVTQTPSHQVTQMGQEVILRCVPISNHLYFYWYRQILGQKVEFLVSFYNNEISEKSEIFDDQFSVERPDGSNFTLKIRSTKLEDSAMYFCASRPPGGNQPQHFGDGTRLSIL.

The CDR3 DNA sequence: TGTGCCAGCAGTGTCATAGCGGGACGGGCAACTAGGGGAGGGGAGCTGTTTTTT. It specifies CASSVIAGRATRGGELFF. The rearrangement joins TRBV6-1 to TRBJ2-2, with 8 bases that match TRBD2. Losses at the gene ends were 4 bases for V and 8 bases for J; bases not matched to a gene: 18. CDR1 is MNHNS, CDR2 SASEGT, per germline. This CDR3 contains 18 residues.

This chain joins TRBV3-1 and TRBJ1-2; a weak D match, TRBD1 (6 bases). V dropped 2 bases and J dropped 1 base, with 14 bases sitting between them. The germline CDR1 and CDR2 sequences are LGHDT and YNNKEL (reference sequence). The CDR3 sequence is 16 residues long. For the CDR3, the DNA is TGTGCCAGCAGCCAAACGGGGGACACTTATAACTATGGCTACACCTTC. It yields the protein CASSQTGDTYNYGYTF.

This chain connects TRBV12-3 or TRBV12-4 to TRBJ2-1, with D possibly matching TRBD2 (6 bases). The length of the CDR3 is 20 residues. V was clipped by 5 bases and J by 0 bases, with 26 bases between them. The CDR3 reads CASSPRDLYRGASSYNEQFF. The CDR3, as DNA: TGTGCCAGCAGTCCAAGGGACCTCTACCGCGGGGCAAGCTCCTACAATGAGCAGTTCTTC.

The rearrangement uses TRBV19 and TRBJ2-3; D possibly corresponds to TRBD1 (6 bases). Per germline, CDR1 LNHDA and CDR2 SQIVND (reference sequence). The CDR3 sequence is 14 residues long. V shed 8 bases and J shed 2 bases, with 14 bases lying between them. The CDR3 coding sequence is TGTGCCAGTCGAAATGGGGACAACACAGATACGCAGTATTTT. Protein sequence: CASRNGDNTDTQYF.

A single count supports this clonotype. The rearrangement uses TRBV20-1 and TRBJ2-5; no clear D gene. The germline V gene encodes CDR1 DFQATT and CDR2 SNEGSKA (reference sequence). The CDR3 totals 15 residues. Deletions cut 5 bases from V and 3 bases from J, with 19 bases between. CDR3 amino acids: CSAPRPERMEETQYF. In DNA, the CDR3 is TGCAGTGCTCCCCGACCAGAAAGGATGGAAGAGACCCAGTACTTC.

The J gene is TRBJ2-4, the V gene TRBV7-8, with a weak D call TRBD2 (7 bases). Germline loops: CDR1 SGHVS, CDR2 FQNEAQ. The CDR3 is 19 residues long. Trimming pared 1 base from V and 3 bases from J, leaving 22 bases between. Here the CDR3 reads CASSLGTFGGPPDKNIQYF. The CDR3 DNA follows: TGTGCCAGCAGCTTAGGTACCTTCGGGGGGCCGCCTGACAAAAACATTCAGTACTTC.

The chain is built from TRBV18 and TRBJ1-4; tentatively, D is TRBD1 (5 bases). Trimming took off 0 bases at V and 3 bases at J, with 14 bases between the two ends. Germline CDR1 reads KGHSH; CDR2 reads LQKENI. The CDR3 length is 17 residues. The CDR3 nucleotides are TGTGCCAGCTCACCACCGTGGGGCAAGTCCGCTAATGAAAAACTGTTTTTT. Protein product: CASSPPWGKSANEKLFF.

The rearrangement links TRBV5-6 to TRBJ1-1; TRBD1 might be the D (5 bases). Trimming removed 4 bases at V and 6 bases at J, with 13 bases between. CDR3 length equals 13 residues. Per the germline V gene, CDR1 is SGHDT and CDR2 is YYEEEE. DNA of the CDR3: TGTGCCAGCAGCAAAGACCGGGACTCTGAAGCTTTCTTT. Amino acid sequence: CASSKDRDSEAFF.

This chain uses TRBV2 with TRBJ1-2, with 12 bases fitting TRBD1. This CDR3 is 14 amino acids long. J lost 2 bases, V lost 7 bases, and 2 bases had no gene match. Germline V gives CDR1 SNHLY, CDR2 FYNNEI. The CDR3 spells CASIGTGGNYGYTF. The CDR3 DNA reads TGTGCCAGCATCGGGACAGGGGGCAACTATGGCTACACCTTC.

The chain carries TRBV7-8 and TRBJ2-7; D might be TRBD1 (6 bases). V gave up 5 bases and J gave up 2 bases, with 10 bases separating them. CDR1 is SGHVS and CDR2 is FQNEAQ in the germline V gene. The CDR3 covers 13 residues. CDR3 in amino acids: CASSPHRAYEQYF. The CDR3 DNA sequence: TGTGCCAGCAGCCCGCACAGGGCCTACGAGCAGTACTTC.

The J gene is TRBJ1-6, the V gene TRBV7-9; D is uncertain. V gave up 5 bases and J gave up 9 bases, with 11 bases separating them. The CDR3 totals 13 residues. Germline lookup yields CDR1 SEHNR and CDR2 FQNEAQ (reference sequence). The CDR3 DNA is TGTGCCAGCAGCGCACAAGACGGTTCACCCCTCCACTTT. This translates into CASSAQDGSPLHF.

The rearrangement uses TRBV5-1 and TRBJ1-3, with D perhaps TRBD1 (5 bases). There are 18 residues in the CDR3. The V gene's germline CDR1 is SGHRS and CDR2 YFSETQ. V shed 7 bases and J shed 7 bases, with 30 bases lying between them. CDR3 amino acids: CASEIEVRDARGRNTIYF. CDR3 DNA: TGCGCCAGCGAGATTGAAGTACGGGACGCCCGCGGGCGCAACACCATATATTTT.

The genes are TRBV28 and TRBJ2-2, with TRBD2 as a possible D gene (6 bases). Trimming left V 6 bases short and J 6 bases short, with 8 bases between. Germline lookup yields CDR1 MDHEN and CDR2 SYDVKM. The CDR3 sequence is 12 residues long. The DNA for the CDR3 is TGTGCCAGCAGGCGGGGTTCCGGGGAGCTGTTTTTT. Translation gives CASRRGSGELFF. The full variable domain, completed using reference TRBV28 and TRBJ2-2, is DVKVTQSSRYLVKRTGEKVFLECVQDMDHENMFWYRQDPGLGLRLIYFSYDVKMKEKGDIPEGYSVSREKKERFSLILESASTNQTSMYLCASRRGSGELFFGEGSRLTVL.

The V call is TRBV11-2, the J call TRBJ2-7, with 12 positions matching TRBD2. This CDR3 is built from 20 residues. V lost 6 bases to trimming and J lost 1 base; unmatched junction nucleotides: 19. CDR1 and CDR2 (germline): SGHAT, FQNNGV. The CDR3 loop reads CASSSQTKVLAGGPSYEQYF. The CDR3 coding sequence is TGTGCCAGCAGTTCACAAACAAAGGTTCTAGCGGGAGGGCCTTCCTACGAGCAGTACTTC. The entire variable domain, with the rest obtained from reference TRBV11-2 and TRBJ2-7, is as follows: EAGVAQSPRYKIIEKRQSVAFWCNPISGHATLYWYQQILGQGPKLLIQFQNNGVVDDSQLPKDRFSAERLKGVDSTLKIQPAKLEDSAVYLCASSSQTKVLAGGPSYEQYFGPGTRLTVT.

The V gene is TRBV6-5, the J gene TRBJ2-3, with TRBD1 identical over 11 bases. This CDR3 spans 14 amino acids. Trimming cost V 11 bases and J 4 bases; bases outside gene matches: 8. Per germline, CDR1 MNHEY and CDR2 SVGAGI. The CDR3 loop is CAGQGALIADTQYF. CDR3 coding DNA: TGTGCCGGACAGGGGGCGCTTATTGCAGATACGCAGTATTTT.

This clonotype was recorded once. The chain couples TRBV7-2 to TRBJ1-2, with D perhaps matching TRBD1 (6 bases). Germline V lookup: CDR1 SGHTA, CDR2 FQGNSA. V was clipped by 3 bases and J by 4 bases, with 18 bases between them. The CDR3 runs 16 residues. In DNA form, the CDR3 reads TGTGCCAGCAGCTTCTCCTCGGGGGCGGTGGTCTATGGCTACACCTTC. Translating gives CASSFSSGAVVYGYTF.

The chain has TRBV7-3 and TRBJ2-3; D gene unclear. Germline CDR1 SGHTA, CDR2 FQGTGA. The CDR3 has 14 amino acids. V was cut by 5 bases and J by 3 bases, with 12 bases left in between. The CDR3 region is CASSPQASTDTQYF. The CDR3 DNA sequence: TGTGCCAGCAGCCCCCAGGCGAGTACAGATACGCAGTATTTT.

V usage is TRBV20-1 and J usage is TRBJ1-2; no reliable D call. CDR1 and CDR2 (germline): DFQATT, SNEGSKA (reference sequence). Deletions cut 3 bases from V and 4 bases from J, with 12 bases between. The CDR3 is 13 amino acids. Written as DNA, the CDR3 is TGCAGTGCTAGTGTGGGAGGGAGCTATGGCTACACCTTC. Its translation: CSASVGGSYGYTF.

The gene calls are TRBV7-9 and TRBJ2-5; TRBD2 aligns across 8 bases. From germline, CDR1 is SEHNR and CDR2 FQNEAQ (reference sequence). The CDR3 is 14 residues long. Unmatched junction bases numbered 8, after V lost 6 bases and J lost 5 bases. CDR3 DNA sequence: TGTGCCAGCAGTTCCGGACTAGCCGGTGAGACCCAGTACTTC. The encoded protein is CASSSGLAGETQYF.

V usage is TRBV11-1 and J usage is TRBJ2-1; D possibly matches TRBD1 or TRBD2 (5 bases each). This CDR3 spans 15 amino acids. Trimming left V 4 bases short and J 2 bases short, with 12 bases between. Germline assignment: CDR1 SGHAT and CDR2 FQDESV (reference sequence). CDR3 residues: CASSSGAGPYNEQFF. CDR3 coding DNA: TGTGCCAGCAGCTCCGGGGCAGGGCCCTACAATGAGCAGTTCTTC.

This clonotype was picked up one time. CDR3 region: CASSSAENEQYF. In DNA form, the CDR3 reads TGTGCCAGCAGTTCGGCAGAAAACGAGCAGTACTTC. The chain recombines TRBV2 with TRBJ2-7; D gene unclear. CDR1 is SNHLY and CDR2 is FYNNEI in the germline V gene. This CDR3 is 12 amino acids long. Trimming shortened V by 5 bases and J by 5 bases, and 10 bases separated the two germline ends.

The rearrangement joins TRBV6-1 to TRBJ2-7; D call uncertain. Germline CDR1 reads MNHNS; CDR2 reads SASEGT. The V gene lost 5 bases and the J gene lost 7 bases, with 9 bases spanning the gap. The CDR3 runs to 11 residues. The CDR3, as DNA: TGTGCCAGCAGTATTCCGGGTGAGCAGTACTTC. Protein product: CASSIPGEQYF.

This chain connects TRBV20-1 to TRBJ2-2; D is unresolved. Per germline, CDR1 DFQATT and CDR2 SNEGSKA (reference sequence). Between the trimmed V and J ends, which lost 3 bases and 0 bases, there was a span of 8 bases. This CDR3 is built from 14 residues. In DNA, the CDR3 is TGCAGTGCTAGGCAGCCATCGAACACCGGGGAGCTGTTTTTT. Translating it yields CSARQPSNTGELFF.